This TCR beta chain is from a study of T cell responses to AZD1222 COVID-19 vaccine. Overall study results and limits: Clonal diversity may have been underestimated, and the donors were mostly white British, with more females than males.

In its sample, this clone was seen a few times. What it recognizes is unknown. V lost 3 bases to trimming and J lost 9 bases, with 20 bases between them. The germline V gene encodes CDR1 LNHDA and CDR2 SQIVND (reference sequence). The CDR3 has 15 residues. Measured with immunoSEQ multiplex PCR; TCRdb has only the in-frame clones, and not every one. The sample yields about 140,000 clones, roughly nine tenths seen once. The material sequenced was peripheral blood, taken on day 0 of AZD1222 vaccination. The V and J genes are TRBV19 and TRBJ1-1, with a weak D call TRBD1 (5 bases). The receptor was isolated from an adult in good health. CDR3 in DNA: TGTGCCAGTAGTATTATCGTGTCGGGGGTCGGGAAAGCTTTCTTT. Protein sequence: CASSIIVSGVGKAFF.